One sample yielded the 2 T cell receptor beta chains listed below, sequenced in a study of shared clonotypes between healthy human individuals. Measured with immunoSEQ multiplex PCR; TCRdb has only the in-frame clones, and not every one. The top ten hold around a tenth of the sample, which has roughly 330,000 clones, 74% seen once. The source material was memory CD4+ T cells sorted from blood. Subset indicated: CD45RA-negative fraction. These receptors came from a man aged 25 to 45 in good health.

V usage is TRBV18 and J usage is TRBJ2-4; possible D gene TRBD1, 6 bases. Germline values: CDR1 KGHSH, CDR2 LQKENI. V dropped 4 bases and J dropped 5 bases, with 18 bases sitting between them. This CDR3 is 16 amino acids long. The CDR3 region is CASSQDSLLSQNIQYF. The CDR3 DNA reads TGTGCCAGCTCACAGGACAGTCTTCTAAGCCAAAACATTCAGTACTTC.

To note about this clone: The identical CDR3 is also encoded by other nucleotide sequences in the sample. V and J are TRBV28 and TRBJ1-2; the D is unclear. Trimming removed 3 bases at V and 5 bases at J, with 7 bases between. The CDR3 spans 12 residues. CDR1 is MDHEN and CDR2 is SYDVKM in the germline V gene. CDR3 sequence: CASSLLYYGYTF. The CDR3 bases are TGTGCCAGCAGTTTGCTCTATTATGGCTACACCTTC.